These 7 T cell receptor beta chains were all obtained from the same sample, sequenced in a study of shared T cell receptors in the human thymus. TCRdb's copy holds only in-frame clones and misses some; the assay was immunoSEQ multiplex PCR. The sample shows 720,000 or so clones, roughly 85% of them seen only once. The data were also submitted as part of a second study, on human thymus T cells.

The sample taken for sequencing was thymocytes. Receptors were obtained from a girl less than two years old with a congenital heart defect.

The chain couples TRBV6-5 to TRBJ2-1; D is perhaps TRBD2 (6 bases). The CDR3 has 15 amino acids. Germline loops: CDR1 MNHEY, CDR2 SVGAGI. With 2 bases removed from V and 2 bases from J, the gap between germline ends came to 10 bases. The CDR3, as DNA: TGTGCCAGCAGTTACGCAAGGACTACCTACAATGAGCAGTTCTTC. Translation: CASSYARTTYNEQFF.

The rearrangement joins TRBV11-2 to TRBJ2-1; TRBD1 agrees at 8 bases. Looked up from germline, CDR1 is SGHAT and CDR2 is FQNNGV. The length of the CDR3 is 15 residues. V was clipped by 7 bases and J by 6 bases; unmatched bases: 11. The CDR3 reads CASNGFQGALNEQFF. The CDR3 region has the DNA TGTGCCAGCAACGGCTTCCAGGGGGCGCTCAATGAGCAGTTCTTC.

The gene calls are TRBV4-1 and TRBJ2-1; tentative D call: TRBD1 (6 bases). The CDR3 is 18 amino acids. Germline lookup yields CDR1 MGHRA and CDR2 YSYEKL. V lost 0 bases and J lost 0, with 15 bases in between. The CDR3 here is CASSQDSWGRSSYNEQFF. The CDR3 DNA reads as TGCGCCAGCAGCCAAGATTCCTGGGGGCGAAGCTCCTACAATGAGCAGTTCTTC.

The chain links TRBV6-5 to TRBJ2-3; possible D gene TRBD1, 5 bases. There are 11 residues in the CDR3. In germline, CDR1 is MNHEY, CDR2 SVGAGI. Trimming took 6 bases from V and 6 from J, leaving 7 bases between them. CDR3 coding DNA: TGTGCCAGCAGGTGGGGCGATACGCAGTATTTT. Protein sequence: CASRWGDTQYF.

The rearrangement uses TRBV2 and TRBJ1-2, with TRBD1 identical over 11 bases. In germline, CDR1 is SNHLY, CDR2 FYNNEI. The CDR3 spans 17 residues. V shed 1 base, J shed 4 bases, and the junction held 8 bases outside the gene matches. As DNA, the CDR3 is TGTGCCAGCAGTGAAGTATGGAGGACAGGGGGCTTCTATGGCTACACCTTC. This codes for CASSEVWRTGGFYGYTF.

This chain joins TRBV7-9 and TRBJ1-3; D might be TRBD1 (5 bases). Germline lookup yields CDR1 SEHNR and CDR2 FQNEAQ (reference sequence). Trimming removed 7 bases at V and 4 bases at J, with 14 bases between. CDR3 length: 14 amino acids. The CDR3: CASNTPTDGNTIYF. The CDR3 nucleotides are TGTGCCAGCAATACCCCGACAGACGGAAACACCATATATTTT.

The table lists this clone with a few counts. The chain uses TRBV15 and TRBJ2-7, with D perhaps TRBD2 (8 bases). This CDR3 is built from 21 residues. The germline V and J ends were trimmed by 5 bases and 4 bases, with 36 bases remaining between them. Looked up from germline, CDR1 is LNHNV and CDR2 is YYDKDF (reference sequence). CDR3 amino acids: CATSLRSSPGQAGGGQYEQYF. The DNA of the CDR3 is TGTGCCACCAGCTTACGGTCCTCTCCCGGACAGGCGGGCGGGGGGCAGTACGAGCAGTACTTC.